These 16 T cell receptor beta chains share one sample of origin, sequenced in a study of cytomegalovirus exposure and HLA in healthy donors (dated by TCRdb to 2015 to 2018). The method behind the library was the immunoSEQ multiplex PCR assay. A mixture of 60 forward primers for TCR Vbeta segments and 13 reverse primers for TCR Jbeta segments was used in the multiplex PCR. Drawn from immuneACCESS, this table holds only the in-frame rearrangements with V and J called that TCRdb kept. Clones are partly lost; checked studies trace under half to an unresolved V gene and leave the rest unexplained. This sample is represented by more than 140,000 clones; 70% to 85% of them were singletons. The ten largest clones add up to 1.5% to 2% of the sample. The sequenced sample was PBMCs. The origin of the receptors is a woman aged 40 to 50 in good health and CMV-seronegative.

This clone was seen just once. The V gene is TRBV10-3, the J gene TRBJ2-7; a weak D match, TRBD2 (6 bases). Trimming removed 2 bases from V and 1 base from J, with 12 bases in between. The CDR3 loop spans 15 amino acids. CDR1 ENHRY and CDR2 SYGVKD come from the germline V gene. The CDR3 nucleotides read TGTGCCATCAGTGAGGTGGCCGGGAGTTCCTACGAGCAGTACTTC. As protein: CAISEVAGSSYEQYF.

CDR3 bases: TGTGCCAGCTCTGGACTAGCGGGCATCTCCTACGAGCAGTACTTC. This codes for CASSGLAGISYEQYF. This sequence joins TRBV6-1 and TRBJ2-7; 11 nucleotides align to TRBD2. V was pared by 8 bases and J by 0 bases, with 6 bases of the junction left unmatched. The length of the CDR3 is 15 residues. Germline CDR1 is MNHNS and CDR2 is SASEGT.

V and J are TRBV7-9 and TRBJ1-2; no definite D call. Deletions cut 3 bases from V and 1 base from J, with 12 bases between. The CDR3 covers 15 residues. Germline V lookup: CDR1 SEHNR, CDR2 FQNEAQ (reference sequence). Here the CDR3 reads CASSFGWGDNYGYTF. Here the CDR3 DNA reads TGTGCCAGCAGCTTTGGGTGGGGAGATAACTATGGCTACACCTTC.

The chain uses TRBV5-1 and TRBJ1-1, with unresolved D. Trimming took 1 base from V and 1 from J, leaving 11 bases between them. This CDR3 comprises 15 residues. Germline V gene data show CDR1 as SGHRS and CDR2 as YFSETQ. CDR3: CASSLYVFSNTEAFF. The DNA for the CDR3 is TGCGCCAGCAGCTTGTATGTCTTCTCGAACACTGAAGCTTTCTTT.

The rearrangement uses TRBV18 and TRBJ2-2; no definite D call. The CDR3 runs 16 residues. Germline V CDR1 and CDR2: KGHSH, LQKENI. Trimming stripped 0 bases from V and 1 base from J, with 9 bases between. The CDR3 nucleotides read TGTGCCAGCTCACCACCCTCGCGGTTGAACACCGGGGAGCTGTTTTTT. It encodes CASSPPSRLNTGELFF.

This chain links TRBV5-8 with TRBJ1-5; D might be TRBD1 (5 bases). V lost 0 bases, J lost 4 bases, and 11 bases lay in between. Germline lookup yields CDR1 SGHTS and CDR2 YDEGEE. This CDR3 is 15 amino acids long. This CDR3 reads CASSLAAGLNQPQHF. The CDR3 DNA reads TGTGCCAGCAGCTTGGCTGCAGGGCTAAATCAGCCCCAGCATTTT.

The chain joins TRBV2 to TRBJ2-5; TRBD2 matches at 12 bases. Germline V lookup: CDR1 SNHLY, CDR2 FYNNEI. There are 14 residues in the CDR3. J was trimmed by 3 bases and V by 4 bases; bases with no gene match: 0. The CDR3 DNA sequence: TGTGCCAGCAGTGGGACTAGCGGGAAAGAGACCCAGTACTTC. Residues: CASSGTSGKETQYF.

As concerns this clone: Other DNA sequences in this sample translate to the same CDR3. The CDR3 here is CASSPGTGTYEQYF. The CDR3 region has the DNA TGTGCCAGCTCACCAGGGACAGGGACCTACGAGCAGTACTTC. The chain recombines TRBV18 with TRBJ2-7, with TRBD1 matching 9 bases. CDR3 length: 14 amino acids. Per the germline V gene, CDR1 is KGHSH and CDR2 is LQKENI. The trim removed 2 bases at V and 2 bases at J, leaving 1 base unmatched.

The chain carries TRBV4-1 and TRBJ2-7; D unresolved. Trimming took off 0 bases at V and 9 bases at J, with 18 bases between the two ends. In germline, CDR1 is MGHRA, CDR2 YSYEKL. The length of the CDR3 is 15 residues. CDR3 sequence (DNA): TGCGCCAGCAGCCAAGAGTCAGGATTGTTTTCGTCGCAGTACTTC. Its protein is CASSQESGLFSSQYF.

This clone showed up just once. V and J are TRBV29-1 and TRBJ2-7, with 8 nucleotides matching TRBD1. Germline V gene sequence: CDR1 SQVTM, CDR2 ANQGSEA. The CDR3 totals 13 residues. J lost 4 bases, V lost 5 bases, and 7 bases had no gene match. The CDR3 nucleotides read TGCAGCGTTCGAAAACGGACAGGGTACGAGCAGTACTTC. This encodes CSVRKRTGYEQYF.

The chain uses TRBV7-2 and TRBJ2-4; TRBD2 matches 7 bases. Trimming cost V 5 bases and J 10 bases; bases outside gene matches: 23. CDR1 and CDR2 (germline): SGHTA, FQGNSA. The CDR3 runs 18 residues. CDR3 in amino acids: CASSARSPSGLTRGIQYF. The CDR3 nucleotides read TGTGCCAGCAGCGCTAGAAGCCCCTCGGGGCTCACGCGGGGGATTCAGTACTTC.

This clone occurred once. The CDR3 DNA follows: TGCGCCAGCAGCCTGTCCCGACAGGGCAACACCGGGGAGCTGTTTTTT. Protein sequence: CASSLSRQGNTGELFF. The rearrangement links TRBV5-1 to TRBJ2-2; 7 nucleotides line up with TRBD1. V gave up 4 bases and J gave up 2 bases; unmatched junction bases: 8. Germline V gene sequence: CDR1 SGHRS, CDR2 YFSETQ. The CDR3 sequence is 16 residues long.

This chain connects TRBV27 to TRBJ2-7, with TRBD2 matching 7 bases. Germline V gene sequence: CDR1 MNHEY, CDR2 SMNVEV (reference sequence). CDR3 size: 12 residues. V was pared by 5 bases and J by 7 bases, with 5 bases of the junction left unmatched. Written as DNA, the CDR3 is TGTGCCAGCAGTATATTGGGAGGGGAGCAGTACTTC. Its protein product is CASSILGGEQYF.

This chain links TRBV7-9 with TRBJ2-7; TRBD1 matches 7 bases. CDR1 is SEHNR, CDR2 FQNEAQ, per germline (reference sequence). V gave up 5 bases and J gave up 2 bases; unmatched junction bases: 3. The CDR3 has 13 amino acids. In DNA form, the CDR3 reads TGTGCCAGCAGCCCAGGGGGTGCCTACGAGCAGTACTTC. Amino acids: CASSPGGAYEQYF.

This clone was detected once. The chain couples TRBV30 to TRBJ1-5; a weak D match, TRBD1 (6 bases). Trimming removed 2 bases at V and 7 bases at J, with 9 bases between. The CDR3 loop spans 12 amino acids. In germline, CDR1 is GTSNPN, CDR2 SVGIG (reference sequence). In DNA, the CDR3 is TGTGCCTGGAGTTCAAGGGGGCAGCCCCAGCATTTT. This codes for CAWSSRGQPQHF.

The rearrangement uses TRBV5-6 and TRBJ2-7, with 7 bases matching TRBD2. This CDR3 has 15 amino acids. CDR1 is SGHDT and CDR2 is YYEEEE in the germline V gene. V lost 2 bases to trimming and J lost 4 bases; unmatched junction nucleotides: 9. The CDR3 DNA sequence: TGTGCCAGCAGCTTCGGGGCGGGAGTAGGATACGAGCAGTACTTC. Residues: CASSFGAGVGYEQYF.